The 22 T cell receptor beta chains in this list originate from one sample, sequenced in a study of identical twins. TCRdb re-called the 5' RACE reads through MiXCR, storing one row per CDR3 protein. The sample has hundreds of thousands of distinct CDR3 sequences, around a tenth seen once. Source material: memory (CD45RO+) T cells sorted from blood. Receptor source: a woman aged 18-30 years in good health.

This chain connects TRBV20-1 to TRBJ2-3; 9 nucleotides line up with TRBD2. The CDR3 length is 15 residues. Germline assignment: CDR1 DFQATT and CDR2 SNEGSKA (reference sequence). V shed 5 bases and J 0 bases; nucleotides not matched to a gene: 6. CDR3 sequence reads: CSAPGGGASTDTQYF. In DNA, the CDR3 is TGCAGTGCTCCGGGCGGGGGGGCTAGCACAGATACGCAGTATTTT.

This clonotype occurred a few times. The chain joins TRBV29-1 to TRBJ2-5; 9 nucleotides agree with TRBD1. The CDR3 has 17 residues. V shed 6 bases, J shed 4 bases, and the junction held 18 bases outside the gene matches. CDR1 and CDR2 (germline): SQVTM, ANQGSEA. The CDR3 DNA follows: TGCAGCGTCGGGTTACGGGACAGGGATTTTTTCGGAGAGACCCAGTACTTC. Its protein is CSVGLRDRDFFGETQYF.

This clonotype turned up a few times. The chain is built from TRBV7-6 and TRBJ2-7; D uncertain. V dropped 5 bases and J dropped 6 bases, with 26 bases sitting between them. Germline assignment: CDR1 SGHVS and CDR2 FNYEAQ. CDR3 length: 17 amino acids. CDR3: CASSLEHDGLGISEQYF. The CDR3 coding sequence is TGTGCCAGCAGCCTTGAGCACGATGGGCTAGGGATTAGCGAGCAGTACTTC.

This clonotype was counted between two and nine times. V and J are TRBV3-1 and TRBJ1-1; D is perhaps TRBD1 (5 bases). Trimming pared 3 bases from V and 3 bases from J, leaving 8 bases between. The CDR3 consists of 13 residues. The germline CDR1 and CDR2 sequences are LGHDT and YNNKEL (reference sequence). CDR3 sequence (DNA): TGTGCCAGCAGCCACCAGACAGACACTGAAGCTTTCTTT. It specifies CASSHQTDTEAFF.

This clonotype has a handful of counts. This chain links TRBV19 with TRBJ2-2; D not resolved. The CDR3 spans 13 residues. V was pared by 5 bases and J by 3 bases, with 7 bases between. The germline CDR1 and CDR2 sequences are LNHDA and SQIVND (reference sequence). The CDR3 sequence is CASSRHDTGELFF. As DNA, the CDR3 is TGTGCCAGTAGTCGACACGACACCGGGGAGCTGTTTTTT.

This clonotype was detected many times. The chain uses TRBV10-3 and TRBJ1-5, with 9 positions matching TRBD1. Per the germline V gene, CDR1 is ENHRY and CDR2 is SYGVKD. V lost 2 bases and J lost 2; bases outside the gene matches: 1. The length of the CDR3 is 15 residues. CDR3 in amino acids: CAISETGGGNQPQHF. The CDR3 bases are TGTGCCATCAGTGAGACAGGGGGCGGCAATCAGCCCCAGCATTTT.

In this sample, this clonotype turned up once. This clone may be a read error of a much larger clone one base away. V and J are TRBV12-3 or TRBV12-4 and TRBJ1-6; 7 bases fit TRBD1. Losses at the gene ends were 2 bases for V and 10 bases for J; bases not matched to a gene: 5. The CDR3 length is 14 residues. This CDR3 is CASSLKAGGSPLHF. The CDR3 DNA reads TGTGCCAGCAGTTTAAAGGCAGGGGGGTCACCCCTCCACTTT.

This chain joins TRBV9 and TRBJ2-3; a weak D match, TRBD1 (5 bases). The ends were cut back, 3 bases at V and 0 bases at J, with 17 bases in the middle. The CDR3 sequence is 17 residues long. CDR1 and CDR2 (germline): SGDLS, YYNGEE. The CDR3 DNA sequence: TGTGCCAGCAGCGCCAACCCCAGGGATCCGAGCACAGATACGCAGTATTTT. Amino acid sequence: CASSANPRDPSTDTQYF.

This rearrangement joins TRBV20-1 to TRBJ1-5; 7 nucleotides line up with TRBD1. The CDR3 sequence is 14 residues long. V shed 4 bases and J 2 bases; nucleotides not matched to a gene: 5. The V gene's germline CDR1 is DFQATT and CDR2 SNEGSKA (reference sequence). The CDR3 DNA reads TGCAGTGCTAAACGCACAGGGGGCAATCAGCCCCAGCATTTT. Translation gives CSAKRTGGNQPQHF.

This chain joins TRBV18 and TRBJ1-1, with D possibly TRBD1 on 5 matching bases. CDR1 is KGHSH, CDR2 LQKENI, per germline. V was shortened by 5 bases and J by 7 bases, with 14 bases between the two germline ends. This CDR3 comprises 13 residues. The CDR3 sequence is CASSSQRDGEAFF. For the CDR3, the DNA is TGTGCCAGCTCATCTCAGCGGGACGGTGAAGCTTTCTTT. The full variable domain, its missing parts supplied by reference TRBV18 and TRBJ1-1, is NAGVMQNPRHLVRRRGQEARLRCSPMKGHSHVYWYRQLPEEGLKFMVYLQKENIIDESGMPKERFSAEFPKEGPSILRIQQVVRGDSAAYFCASSSQRDGEAFFGQGTRLTVV.

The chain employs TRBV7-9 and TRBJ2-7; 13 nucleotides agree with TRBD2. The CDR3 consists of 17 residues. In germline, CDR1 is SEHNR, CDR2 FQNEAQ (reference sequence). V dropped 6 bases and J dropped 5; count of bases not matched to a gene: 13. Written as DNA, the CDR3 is TGTGCCAGCAGTCGGACTAGCGGGGGCTCCCGGACCCACGAGCAGTACTTC. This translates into CASSRTSGGSRTHEQYF.

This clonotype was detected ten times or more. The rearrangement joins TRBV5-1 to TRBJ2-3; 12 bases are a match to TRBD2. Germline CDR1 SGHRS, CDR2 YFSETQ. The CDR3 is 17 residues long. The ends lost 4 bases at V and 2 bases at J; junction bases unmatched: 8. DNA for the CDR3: TGCGCCAGCAGCAGGACTAGCGGGATGATCACCACAGATACGCAGTATTTT. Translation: CASSRTSGMITTDTQYF.

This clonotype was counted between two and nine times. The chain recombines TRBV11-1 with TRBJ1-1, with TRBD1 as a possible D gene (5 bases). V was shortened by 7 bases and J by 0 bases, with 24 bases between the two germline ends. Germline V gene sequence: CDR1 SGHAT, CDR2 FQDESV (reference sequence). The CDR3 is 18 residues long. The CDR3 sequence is CASTISRGIRVLNTEAFF. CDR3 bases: TGTGCCAGCACCATCAGTCGGGGGATCCGGGTATTGAACACTGAAGCTTTCTTT.

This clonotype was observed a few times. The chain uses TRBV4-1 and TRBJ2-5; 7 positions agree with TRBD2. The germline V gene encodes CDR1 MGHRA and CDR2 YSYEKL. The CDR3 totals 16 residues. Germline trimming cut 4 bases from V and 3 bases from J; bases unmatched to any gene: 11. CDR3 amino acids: CASSRGVGGGEETQYF. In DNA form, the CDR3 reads TGCGCCAGCAGCCGGGGGGTCGGCGGGGGAGAAGAGACCCAGTACTTC.

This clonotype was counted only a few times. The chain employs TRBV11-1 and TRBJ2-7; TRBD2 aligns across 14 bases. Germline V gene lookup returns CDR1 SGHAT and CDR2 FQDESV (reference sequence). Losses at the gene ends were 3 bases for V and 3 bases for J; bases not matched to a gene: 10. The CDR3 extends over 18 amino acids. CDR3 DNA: TGTGCCAGCAGCTTTCAGACTAGCGGGAGGGCCGATATCTACGAGCAGTACTTC. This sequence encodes CASSFQTSGRADIYEQYF.

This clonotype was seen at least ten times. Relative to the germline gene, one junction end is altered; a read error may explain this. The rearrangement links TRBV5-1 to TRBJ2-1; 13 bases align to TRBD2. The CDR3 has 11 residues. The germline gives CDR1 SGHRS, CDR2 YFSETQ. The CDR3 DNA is TGCGCCAGCAGACTAGCGGGGGGGCAAATCTTC. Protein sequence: CASRLAGGQIF.

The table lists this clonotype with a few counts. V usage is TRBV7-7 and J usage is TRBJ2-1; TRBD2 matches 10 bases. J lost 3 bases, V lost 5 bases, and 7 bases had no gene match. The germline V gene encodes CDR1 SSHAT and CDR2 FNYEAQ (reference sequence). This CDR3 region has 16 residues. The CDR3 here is CASSLLAGAGYNEQFF. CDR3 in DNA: TGTGCCAGCAGCCTCCTAGCGGGAGCTGGCTACAATGAGCAGTTCTTC.

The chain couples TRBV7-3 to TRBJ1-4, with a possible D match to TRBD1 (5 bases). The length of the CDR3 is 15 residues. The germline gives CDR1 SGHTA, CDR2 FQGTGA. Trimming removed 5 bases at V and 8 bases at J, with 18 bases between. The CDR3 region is CASSRDGSQGEKLFF. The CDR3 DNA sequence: TGTGCCAGCAGCAGGGACGGATCCCAAGGGGAAAAACTGTTTTTT.

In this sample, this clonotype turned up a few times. The CDR3 nucleotides are TGTGCCAGCAGCCAATTGTTAGGAGATACGCAGTATTTT. Protein product: CASSQLLGDTQYF. The chain joins TRBV3-1 to TRBJ2-3; the D is unclear. This CDR3 contains 13 residues. V was clipped by 2 bases and J by 5 bases, with 8 bases between them. Germline values: CDR1 LGHDT, CDR2 YNNKEL (reference sequence).

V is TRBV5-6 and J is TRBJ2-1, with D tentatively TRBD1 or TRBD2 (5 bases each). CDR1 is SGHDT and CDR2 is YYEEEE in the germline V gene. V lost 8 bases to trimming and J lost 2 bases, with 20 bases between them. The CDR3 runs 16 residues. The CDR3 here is CASLKWEGTTYNEQFF. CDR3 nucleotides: TGTGCCAGTCTCAAGTGGGAAGGGACCACCTACAATGAGCAGTTCTTC.

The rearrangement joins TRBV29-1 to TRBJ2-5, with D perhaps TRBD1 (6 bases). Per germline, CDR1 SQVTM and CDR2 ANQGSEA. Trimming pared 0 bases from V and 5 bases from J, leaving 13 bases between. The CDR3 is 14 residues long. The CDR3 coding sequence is TGCAGCGTTGAAGAGGGCAGGGGAACGGAGACCCAGTACTTC. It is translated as CSVEEGRGTETQYF.

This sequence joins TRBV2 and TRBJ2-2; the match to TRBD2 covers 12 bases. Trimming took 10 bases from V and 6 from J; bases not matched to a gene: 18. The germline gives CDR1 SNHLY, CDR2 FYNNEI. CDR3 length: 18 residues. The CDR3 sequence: CATKNSNLAGGNAGELFF. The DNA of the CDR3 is TGTGCCACCAAAAATAGCAACCTAGCGGGGGGGAATGCCGGGGAGCTGTTTTTT. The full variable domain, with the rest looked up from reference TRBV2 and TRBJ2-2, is EPEVTQTPSHQVTQMGQEVILRCVPISNHLYFYWYRQILGQKVEFLVSFYNNEISEKSEIFDDQFSVERPDGSNFTLKIRSTKLEDSAMYFCATKNSNLAGGNAGELFFGEGSRLTVL.